The 27 T cell receptor beta chains below were found in one sample sequenced in a study of identifying expanded T cells in peripheral blood. Assay: immunoSEQ multiplex PCR; the TCRdb copy retains only in-frame clones and omits some. Of approximately 100,000 clones in the sample, roughly 87% were seen once. The sequenced sample was blood. These receptors all come from a person between 18 and 70 years old in good health.

The chain is built from TRBV16 and TRBJ1-5, with unresolved D. Germline V gene sequence: CDR1 KGHSY, CDR2 FQNENV. V was trimmed by 4 bases and J by 6 bases, leaving 7 bases between them. The CDR3 extends over 12 amino acids. This CDR3 is CASSPGSQPQHF. In DNA form, the CDR3 reads TGTGCCAGCAGCCCGGGCAGTCAGCCCCAGCATTTT.

The chain joins TRBV7-8 to TRBJ1-6, with D possibly TRBD1 on 6 matching bases. The CDR3 is made up of 15 amino acids. Trimming removed 5 bases at V and 7 bases at J, with 15 bases between. The germline gives CDR1 SGHVS, CDR2 FQNEAQ. CDR3 nucleotide sequence: TGTGCCAGCAGCAGAGGGGGTCGGAGGAATTCACCCCTCCACTTT. It translates to CASSRGGRRNSPLHF.

The CDR3 spells CASSPVRGGNTIYF. The CDR3, as DNA: TGTGCCAGCTCACCCGTGAGAGGTGGAAACACCATATATTTT. The gene calls are TRBV18 and TRBJ1-3, with D unclear. This CDR3 is built from 14 residues. V was clipped by 3 bases and J by 3 bases, with 9 bases between them. Germline values: CDR1 KGHSH, CDR2 LQKENI. Supplemented by reference TRBV18 and TRBJ1-3, the full variable domain reads NAGVMQNPRHLVRRRGQEARLRCSPMKGHSHVYWYRQLPEEGLKFMVYLQKENIIDESGMPKERFSAEFPKEGPSILRIQQVVRGDSAAYFCASSPVRGGNTIYFGEGSWLTVV.

In DNA, the CDR3 is TGTGCCAGTAGTTGGGGACTAGCGGGGAGACAATCCTCCTACGAGCAGTACTTC. Its protein is CASSWGLAGRQSSYEQYF. The chain joins TRBV19 to TRBJ2-7, with 13 bases aligning to TRBD2. The length of the CDR3 is 18 residues. Germline values: CDR1 LNHDA, CDR2 SQIVND (reference sequence). Germline trimming cut 5 bases from V and 0 bases from J; bases unmatched to any gene: 10. The variable domain in full, completed from reference TRBV19 and TRBJ2-7, reads DGGITQSPKYLFRKEGQNVTLSCEQNLNHDAMYWYRQDPGQGLRLIYYSQIVNDFQKGDIAEGYSVSREKKESFPLTVTSAQKNPTAFYLCASSWGLAGRQSSYEQYFGPGTRLTVT.

This clone was seen just once. V is TRBV21-1 and J is TRBJ2-1; the table's D call of TRBD1 was not tested on the DNA. TRBV21-1 has pseudogene status. This CDR3 comprises 16 residues. The CDR3 loop is CASSNRTWTYYNEQFF. The CDR3 bases are TGTGCCAGCAGCAACCGAACCTGGACATATTACAATGAGCAGTTCTTC.

The V and J genes are TRBV7-9 and TRBJ1-3; TRBD1 might be the D (6 bases). The CDR3 runs to 14 residues. The V and J ends lost 3 bases and 8 bases respectively, with 14 bases between them. Germline CDR1 reads SEHNR; CDR2 reads FQNEAQ (reference sequence). The chain's CDR3 is CASSFKQGPDTIYF. DNA of the CDR3: TGTGCCAGCAGCTTCAAACAGGGCCCGGACACCATATATTTT.

This chain connects TRBV29-1 to TRBJ2-2; 8 bases map to TRBD2. Trimming cost V 4 bases and J 9 bases; bases outside gene matches: 13. CDR3 length: 15 amino acids. CDR1 and CDR2 from the germline V gene are SQVTM and ANQGSEA. CDR3 sequence: CSVAAAGGRLRELFF. The CDR3 DNA follows: TGCAGCGTTGCTGCGGCGGGGGGACGACTTCGGGAGCTGTTTTTT.

The rearrangement uses TRBV4-3 and TRBJ2-3, with 9 bases matching TRBD1. Germline V lookup: CDR1 LGHNA, CDR2 YSLEER. J lost 3 bases, V lost 0 bases, and 10 bases had no gene match. The CDR3 contains 18 residues. CDR3 protein: CASSQDWWTGEGTDTQYF. CDR3 nucleotides: TGCGCCAGCAGCCAAGATTGGTGGACAGGGGAAGGAACAGATACGCAGTATTTT.

V is TRBV4-2 and J is TRBJ2-5; D unclear. CDR3 size: 15 residues. V was clipped by 0 bases and J by 5 bases, with 13 bases between them. CDR1 is LGHNA, CDR2 YNFKEQ, per germline. The CDR3 here is CASSQDISPRETQYF. The DNA for the CDR3 is TGTGCCAGCAGCCAAGATATATCGCCCCGGGAGACCCAGTACTTC.

The rearrangement joins TRBV11-2 to TRBJ1-6; 8 bases line up with TRBD1. Germline loops: CDR1 SGHAT, CDR2 FQNNGV. The CDR3 is 16 amino acids. Germline trimming cut 3 bases from V and 9 bases from J; bases unmatched to any gene: 10. CDR3 protein: CASSFRTGRSGSPLHF. The CDR3 coding sequence is TGTGCCAGCAGCTTCCGGACAGGGCGGTCGGGTTCACCCCTCCACTTT.

The chain employs TRBV16 and TRBJ2-2; D not certain. Trimming left V 1 base short and J 11 bases short, with 11 bases between. The germline V gene has CDR1 KGHSY and CDR2 FQNENV. CDR3 size: 13 residues. The CDR3 reads CASSQYKGSELFF. The CDR3 nucleotides are TGTGCCAGCAGCCAATATAAAGGGTCCGAGCTGTTTTTT.

The chain combines TRBV19 with TRBJ1-5, with D unresolved. V was clipped by 6 bases and J by 0 bases, with 12 bases between them. Germline CDR1 reads LNHDA; CDR2 reads SQIVND (reference sequence). There are 15 residues in the CDR3. CDR3 residues: CASSVEMYSNQPQHF. The CDR3 coding sequence is TGTGCCAGTAGCGTGGAAATGTATAGCAATCAGCCCCAGCATTTT.

V usage is TRBV5-4 and J usage is TRBJ2-7; D possibly uses TRBD1 or TRBD2 (5 bases each). V lost 4 bases, J lost 0 bases, and 8 bases lay in between. Germline V gene sequence: CDR1 SGHNT, CDR2 YYREEE (reference sequence). The CDR3 is made up of 13 amino acids. This CDR3 is CASSRDGSYEQYF. The CDR3 coding sequence is TGTGCCAGCAGCCGGGACGGCTCCTACGAGCAGTACTTC.

There are a few counts of this clone. The genes are TRBV5-1 and TRBJ2-1; either TRBD1 or TRBD2 may fit D (5 bases each). The V end was cut by 1 base, the J end by 10 bases, with 21 bases between. CDR3 size: 16 residues. Germline V lookup: CDR1 SGHRS, CDR2 YFSETQ. The CDR3 loop is CASSLHNTGTRTEQFF. CDR3 bases: TGCGCCAGCAGCTTGCACAACACCGGGACCCGCACGGAGCAGTTCTTC.

The chain carries TRBV11-3 and TRBJ2-7, with a tentative D call TRBD1 (6 bases). CDR1 is SGHNT and CDR2 is YENEEA in the germline V gene. Trimming stripped 5 bases from V and 7 bases from J, with 15 bases between. The CDR3 has 13 amino acids. The CDR3 bases are TGTGCCAGCAGCAACAGGGTAGATGGGGAGCAGTACTTC. The encoded protein is CASSNRVDGEQYF.

The chain is built from TRBV25-1 and TRBJ2-4; 8 bases line up with TRBD1. Germline loops: CDR1 MGHDK, CDR2 SYGVNS. This CDR3 contains 15 residues. Trimming removed 11 bases from V and 2 bases from J; junction bases left unmatched: 11. The DNA of the CDR3 is TGTGCCCTTGAGGACAGGGACTGGACCAAAAACATTCAGTACTTC. It encodes CALEDRDWTKNIQYF.

V usage is TRBV4-3 and J usage is TRBJ2-1; possibly TRBD2 for D (6 bases). CDR3 length equals 14 residues. The germline gives CDR1 LGHNA, CDR2 YSLEER. V was trimmed by 3 bases and J by 8 bases, leaving 14 bases between them. CDR3 coding DNA: TGCGCCAGCAGCCAGGATATAGCGGATCATGAGCAGTTCTTC. It specifies CASSQDIADHEQFF.

The rearrangement links TRBV5-1 to TRBJ2-1, with TRBD2 identical over 8 bases. The CDR3 has 16 amino acids. V was pared by 0 bases and J by 4 bases, with 6 bases of the junction left unmatched. CDR1 is SGHRS and CDR2 is YFSETQ in the germline V gene. The CDR3 nucleotides are TGCGCCAGCAGCTTGGATACTAGCGGTATTTACAATGAGCAGTTCTTC. Translation: CASSLDTSGIYNEQFF.

The chain recombines TRBV11-2 with TRBJ2-2; 14 nucleotides agree with TRBD2. The CDR3 extends over 15 amino acids. Trimming at V came to 4 bases and at J to 6 bases, leaving 1 base not matched to a gene. Germline V gives CDR1 SGHAT, CDR2 FQNNGV. The CDR3 is CASSSTSGGAGELFF. CDR3 coding DNA: TGTGCCAGCAGCTCGACTAGCGGGGGGGCCGGGGAGCTGTTTTTT.

The chain recombines TRBV7-2 with TRBJ2-1; the D gene could be TRBD1 or TRBD2 (5 bases each). The CDR3 spans 13 residues. Trimming cost V 0 bases and J 10 bases, with 10 bases left between them. Looked up from germline, CDR1 is SGHTA and CDR2 is FQGNSA. This CDR3 is CASSLAAAGEQFF. The DNA for the CDR3 is TGTGCCAGCAGCTTAGCAGCGGCAGGGGAGCAGTTCTTC.

The CDR3 region is CATSRLQGAYEQYF. DNA for the CDR3: TGTGCCACCAGCAGACTGCAGGGGGCCTACGAGCAGTACTTC. The chain has TRBV15 and TRBJ2-7, with 7 bases lining up with TRBD1. This CDR3 has 14 amino acids. Germline assignment: CDR1 LNHNV and CDR2 YYDKDF (reference sequence). V lost 2 bases to trimming and J lost 2 bases; unmatched junction nucleotides: 3.

V gene TRBV7-2 combines with J gene TRBJ1-2, with D hard to call. Trimming cost V 2 bases and J 13 bases, with 14 bases left between them. The CDR3 runs to 12 residues. Germline CDR1 and CDR2: SGHTA and FQGNSA. The DNA for the CDR3 is TGTGCCAGCAGCTTATTAGGGAGGACCCCCACCTTC. Encoded protein: CASSLLGRTPTF.

The chain uses TRBV5-1 and TRBJ2-5; D is unclear. There are 13 residues in the CDR3. V was cut by 1 base and J by 5 bases, with 9 bases left in between. The germline CDR1 and CDR2 sequences are SGHRS and YFSETQ. CDR3 in DNA: TGCGCCAGCAGCTTGTCCCCGGTCGAGACCCAGTACTTC. Amino acids: CASSLSPVETQYF.

The V and J genes are TRBV2 and TRBJ1-5; D unclear. The V gene's germline CDR1 is SNHLY and CDR2 FYNNEI. V lost 5 bases and J 7 bases, leaving 9 bases between the germline ends. This CDR3 has 12 amino acids. The CDR3 spells CASSILGQPQHF. CDR3 nucleotide sequence: TGTGCCAGCAGTATACTGGGCCAGCCCCAGCATTTT.

The chain uses TRBV18 and TRBJ2-6; D might be TRBD1 (5 bases). Deletions cut 2 bases from V and 0 bases from J, with 5 bases between. This CDR3 is built from 15 residues. From germline, CDR1 is KGHSH and CDR2 LQKENI. The CDR3 protein is CASSPDSSGANVLTF. CDR3 coding DNA: TGTGCCAGCTCACCAGACAGCTCTGGGGCCAACGTCCTGACTTTC.

The chain carries TRBV15 and TRBJ2-5; perhaps D is TRBD1 or TRBD2 (5 bases each). Trimming stripped 5 bases from V and 2 bases from J, with 9 bases between. The CDR3 runs to 13 residues. CDR1 is LNHNV and CDR2 is YYDKDF in the germline V gene (reference sequence). The CDR3 nucleotides are TGTGCCACCAGCGGGGGATTACAAGAGACCCAGTACTTC. Residues: CATSGGLQETQYF.

V gene TRBV19 combines with J gene TRBJ2-7, with D tentatively TRBD1 (9 bases). Germline CDR1 is LNHDA and CDR2 is SQIVND (reference sequence). The CDR3 covers 15 residues. Trimming shortened V by 5 bases and J by 3 bases, and 17 bases separated the two germline ends. The CDR3 here is CASSPSGGQGYEQYF. CDR3 DNA: TGTGCCAGTAGTCCGAGCGGGGGACAGGGCTACGAGCAGTACTTC.